This T cell receptor (beta chain) was obtained from a study of blood T cell repertoires in COVID-19. Overall study context: The samples span acute and convalescent COVID-19 from the United States, Italy and Spain.

Measured with immunoSEQ multiplex PCR; TCRdb has only the in-frame clones, and not every one. The sample lists around 99,000 clones, about 80% occurring once. This CDR3 has 15 residues. Per germline, CDR1 LGHNA and CDR2 YSLEER. J lost 3 bases, V lost 4 bases, and 3 bases had no gene match. This receptor was identified in a man in his 70s with acute or convalescent COVID-19. Sequencing was done on a sample of peripheral blood. V gene TRBV4-3 combines with J gene TRBJ2-1; TRBD2 agrees at 10 bases. CDR3: CASSPSGGGYNEQFF. CDR3 coding DNA: TGCGCCAGCAGCCCTAGCGGGGGAGGCTACAATGAGCAGTTCTTC.